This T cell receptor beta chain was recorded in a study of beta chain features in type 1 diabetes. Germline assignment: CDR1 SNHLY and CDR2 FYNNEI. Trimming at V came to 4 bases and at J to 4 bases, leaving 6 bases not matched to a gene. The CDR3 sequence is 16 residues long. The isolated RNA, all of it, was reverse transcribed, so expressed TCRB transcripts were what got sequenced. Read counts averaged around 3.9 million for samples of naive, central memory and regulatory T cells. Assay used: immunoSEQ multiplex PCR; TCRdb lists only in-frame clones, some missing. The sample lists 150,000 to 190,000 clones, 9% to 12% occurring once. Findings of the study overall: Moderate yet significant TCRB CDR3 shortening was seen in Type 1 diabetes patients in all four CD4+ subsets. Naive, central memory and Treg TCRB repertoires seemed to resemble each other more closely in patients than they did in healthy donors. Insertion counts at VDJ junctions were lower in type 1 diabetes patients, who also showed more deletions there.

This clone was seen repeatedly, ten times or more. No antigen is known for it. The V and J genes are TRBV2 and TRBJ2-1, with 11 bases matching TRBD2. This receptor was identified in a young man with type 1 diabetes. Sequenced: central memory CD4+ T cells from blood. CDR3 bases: TGTGCCAGCAGTGGTCCGGGACTAGCGGTGTACAATGAGCAGTTCTTC. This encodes CASSGPGLAVYNEQFF.